Listed below are T cell receptor beta chains from one sample, sequenced in a study. Each CDR3 protein gets one entry after TCRdb re-called the RT-PCR reads with MiXCR. The profile covers fewer than 800,000 distinct CDR3 sequences, with 12% to 15% appearing a single time and roughly 4% taken by the ten largest. Sequenced input: memory CD4+ T cells from blood. Receptors originate from a female donor in good health, serving as a healthy control. Each CDR3 is given with its conserved first and last residue.

v_call: TRBV5-1
j_call: TRBJ2-7
cdr3_aa: CASSLAPGQNYEQYF

v_call: TRBV3-1
j_call: TRBJ1-2
cdr3_aa: CASSQAQGRLSDYGYTF

v_call: TRBV9
j_call: TRBJ1-1
cdr3_aa: CASSPREGERNTEAFF

v_call: TRBV12-3/TRBV12-4
j_call: TRBJ2-3
cdr3_aa: CASRRNRGSTDTQYF

v_call: TRBV30
j_call: TRBJ2-6
cdr3_aa: CAWSVGLSGANVLTF

v_call: TRBV20-1
j_call: TRBJ2-2
cdr3_aa: CSASRGGADTGELFF

v_call: TRBV5-1
j_call: TRBJ2-5
cdr3_aa: CASSLTTGVIQETQYF

v_call: TRBV7-3
j_call: TRBJ2-1
cdr3_aa: CASSSDFYNEQFF

v_call: TRBV7-2
j_call: TRBJ2-3
cdr3_aa: CASRPPGQGPDTQYF

v_call: TRBV2
j_call: TRBJ1-4
cdr3_aa: CATYRDLGKLFF

v_call: TRBV6-1
j_call: TRBJ1-5
cdr3_aa: CASSEGSPLGNQPQHF

v_call: TRBV11-2
j_call: TRBJ1-2
cdr3_aa: CASSPPGQPYGYTF

v_call: TRBV15
j_call: TRBJ1-5
cdr3_aa: CATSSRRGVQGNQPQHF

v_call: TRBV20-1
j_call: TRBJ1-2
cdr3_aa: CSAPTEINYGYTF

v_call: TRBV20-1
j_call: TRBJ1-4
cdr3_aa: CSAGQGSTNEKLFF

v_call: TRBV28
j_call: TRBJ1-1
cdr3_aa: CASSRGQGIFTEAFF

v_call: TRBV27
j_call: TRBJ1-1
cdr3_aa: CASSPFEGALTFTEAFF

v_call: TRBV24-1
j_call: TRBJ2-3
cdr3_aa: CATSRGPPDTQYF

v_call: TRBV25-1
j_call: TRBJ1-1
cdr3_aa: CASSGGQRNTEAFF

v_call: TRBV20-1
j_call: TRBJ2-3
cdr3_aa: CSAGGAGGTDTQYF

v_call: TRBV20-1
j_call: TRBJ2-1
cdr3_aa: CSAIRGSSGRWGEQFF

v_call: TRBV29-1
j_call: TRBJ2-1
cdr3_aa: CSVAFNRGGHEQFF

v_call: TRBV4-1
j_call: TRBJ2-2
cdr3_aa: CASSLRAGGGTGELFF

v_call: TRBV11-2
j_call: TRBJ2-1
cdr3_aa: CASSPGQFISYNEQFF

v_call: TRBV10-3
j_call: TRBJ2-1
cdr3_aa: CAISDPGTGMTNEQFF

v_call: TRBV4-1
j_call: TRBJ1-1
cdr3_aa: CASSQDRGVTNTEAFF

v_call: TRBV10-3
j_call: TRBJ2-3
cdr3_aa: CAISLAGSDTQYF

v_call: TRBV6-4
j_call: TRBJ1-6
cdr3_aa: CASSPQENNSPLHF

v_call: TRBV20-1
j_call: TRBJ2-5
cdr3_aa: CSASEYGPETQYF

v_call: TRBV10-2
j_call: TRBJ2-3
cdr3_aa: CASTGTGSSTDTQYF

v_call: TRBV24-1
j_call: TRBJ2-3
cdr3_aa: CATSDTGTGDADTQYF

v_call: TRBV20-1
j_call: TRBJ2-1
cdr3_aa: CSARGLTPSSYNEQFF

v_call: TRBV7-2
j_call: TRBJ2-1
cdr3_aa: CASSLGLVNNEQFF

v_call: TRBV5-1
j_call: TRBJ2-3
cdr3_aa: CASSFLAGGGDTQYF

v_call: TRBV6-2/TRBV6-3
j_call: TRBJ2-7
cdr3_aa: CASSVGRSYEQYF

v_call: TRBV6-5
j_call: TRBJ1-1
cdr3_aa: CASSSQRQESNTEAFF

v_call: TRBV7-9
j_call: TRBJ1-4
cdr3_aa: CASSLGQGMEKLFF

v_call: TRBV2
j_call: TRBJ2-7
cdr3_aa: CASSSGTGSPEQYF

v_call: TRBV7-9
j_call: TRBJ1-1
cdr3_aa: CASSSDRTGTEAFF

v_call: TRBV20-1
j_call: TRBJ2-7
cdr3_aa: CSAIWDRGSYEQYF

v_call: TRBV7-2
j_call: TRBJ1-4
cdr3_aa: CASSLQAGQLNEKLFF

v_call: TRBV12-3/TRBV12-4
j_call: TRBJ2-1
cdr3_aa: CASSWGSLAGEQFF

v_call: TRBV30
j_call: TRBJ1-1
cdr3_aa: CAWIGQGAAEAFF

v_call: TRBV11-2
j_call: TRBJ2-5
cdr3_aa: CASSSWPAEETQYF

v_call: TRBV7-9
j_call: TRBJ1-1
cdr3_aa: CASSSGRVGAFF

v_call: TRBV20-1
j_call: TRBJ1-1
cdr3_aa: CSARQGPTEAFF

v_call: TRBV6-6
j_call: TRBJ2-7
cdr3_aa: CASSYFRARGRGSSYEQYF

v_call: TRBV6-6
j_call: TRBJ1-2
cdr3_aa: CASRGGDSYGYTF

v_call: TRBV5-1
j_call: TRBJ2-1
cdr3_aa: CASRMQGVTYNEQFF

v_call: TRBV29-1
j_call: TRBJ1-2
cdr3_aa: CSVEQGQGPLGGYTF

v_call: TRBV20-1
j_call: TRBJ1-1
cdr3_aa: CSASLQPNTEAFF

v_call: TRBV20-1
j_call: TRBJ1-4
cdr3_aa: CSARNLRGEKLFF

v_call: TRBV12-3/TRBV12-4
j_call: TRBJ2-3
cdr3_aa: CATRSQGAPDTQYF

v_call: TRBV24-1
j_call: TRBJ2-1
cdr3_aa: CATSDPRQGARWNEQFF

v_call: TRBV20-1
j_call: TRBJ1-4
cdr3_aa: CSASYGPGEKLFF

v_call: TRBV5-1
j_call: TRBJ2-7
cdr3_aa: CASSFNGPGVYEQYF

v_call: TRBV6-6
j_call: TRBJ1-2
cdr3_aa: CASIPDLANYGYTF